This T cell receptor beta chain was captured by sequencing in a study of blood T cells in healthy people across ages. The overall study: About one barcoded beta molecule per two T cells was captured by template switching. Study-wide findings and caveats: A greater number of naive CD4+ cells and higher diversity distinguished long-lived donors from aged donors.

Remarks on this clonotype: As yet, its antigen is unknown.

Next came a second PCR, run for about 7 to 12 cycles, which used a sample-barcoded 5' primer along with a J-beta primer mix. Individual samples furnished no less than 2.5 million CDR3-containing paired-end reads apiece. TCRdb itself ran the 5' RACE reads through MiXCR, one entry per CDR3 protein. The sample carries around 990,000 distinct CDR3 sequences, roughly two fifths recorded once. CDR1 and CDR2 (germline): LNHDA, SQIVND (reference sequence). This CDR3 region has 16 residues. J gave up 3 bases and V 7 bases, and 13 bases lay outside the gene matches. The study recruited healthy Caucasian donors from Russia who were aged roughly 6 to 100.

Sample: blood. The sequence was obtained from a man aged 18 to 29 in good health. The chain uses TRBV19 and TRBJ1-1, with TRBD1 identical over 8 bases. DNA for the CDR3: TGTGCCAGTATGGGGACAGGTACTCATGAATACACTGAAGCTTTCTTT. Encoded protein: CASMGTGTHEYTEAFF.